The rows below give T cell receptor beta chains drawn from one sample of a study of molecular identifiers for immune sequencing clone quantification. TCRdb used MiXCR to reprocess the PCR reads, holding one entry per CDR3 protein. The data hold over 550,000 distinct CDR3 sequences, with over 25% observed a single time. Material for sequencing was naive CD8+ T cells from blood, with Jurkat cell RNA spiked in. The receptors originated from a human donor in good health. Some libraries in this study had Jurkat cell RNA spiked in. CDR3s include the opening cysteine and the closing phenylalanine or tryptophan. Fields, in order: J gene, D gene, V gene, clone size, CDR3 DNA, CDR3 protein. D genes are given only for firm matches. A row's size may be missing; if present it is once, few, many or a size class.

j_gene: TRBJ2-7; d_gene: .; v_gene: TRBV4-1; abundance: .; CDR3nt: TGCGCCAGCAGCCAAGCGCCTCAAACCGGGACCCTGTCCTACGAGCAGTACTTC; CDR3aa: CASSQAPQTGTLSYEQYF
j_gene: TRBJ2-7; d_gene: .; v_gene: TRBV7-9; abundance: many; CDR3nt: TGTGCCAGCAGTTTGGGGACCGAGCAGTACTTC; CDR3aa: CASSLGTEQYF
j_gene: TRBJ2-1; d_gene: .; v_gene: TRBV5-1; abundance: few; CDR3nt: TGCGCCAGCAGCTTGGGGCTAGCGTTCCCCGAGCAGTTCTTC; CDR3aa: CASSLGLAFPEQFF
j_gene: TRBJ2-2; d_gene: TRBD2; v_gene: TRBV4-3; abundance: .; CDR3nt: TGCGCCAGCGGCCAAGATATACCTAGCGGGGGGGCCGACACCGGGGAGCTGTTTTTT; CDR3aa: CASGQDIPSGGADTGELFF
j_gene: TRBJ2-5; d_gene: TRBD1; v_gene: TRBV12-3/TRBV12-4; abundance: .; CDR3nt: TGTGCCAGCAGCAGTGGACAGGTAGAGACCCAGTACTTC; CDR3aa: CASSSGQVETQYF
j_gene: TRBJ2-7; d_gene: .; v_gene: TRBV7-9; abundance: .; CDR3nt: TGTGCCAGCAGCCCCGCGCAGGGGATTTCCTACGAGCAGTACTTC; CDR3aa: CASSPAQGISYEQYF
j_gene: TRBJ2-5; d_gene: TRBD1; v_gene: TRBV27; abundance: few; CDR3nt: TGTGCCAGCAGTCGGACAGGGGAAGAGACCCAGTACTTC; CDR3aa: CASSRTGEETQYF
j_gene: TRBJ2-7; d_gene: .; v_gene: TRBV7-8; abundance: .; CDR3nt: TGTGCCAGCAGCCCCGAAGGCGGTGCCTCCTACGAGCAGTACTTC; CDR3aa: CASSPEGGASYEQYF
j_gene: TRBJ1-4; d_gene: .; v_gene: TRBV11-2; abundance: .; CDR3nt: TGTGCCAGCAGCTTAGATCTCACAGCAACTAATGAAAAACTGTTTTTT; CDR3aa: CASSLDLTATNEKLFF
j_gene: TRBJ2-1; d_gene: .; v_gene: TRBV7-9; abundance: .; CDR3nt: TGTGCCAGCAGCTTAGCGGGCTCCACCTTGTCCTGGTATGAGCAGTTCTTC; CDR3aa: CASSLAGSTLSWYEQFF
j_gene: TRBJ1-2; d_gene: .; v_gene: TRBV12-3/TRBV12-4; abundance: many; CDR3nt: TGTGCCAGCAGCTTCCCAGCCAACTATGGCTACACCTTC; CDR3aa: CASSFPANYGYTF
j_gene: TRBJ2-3; d_gene: .; v_gene: TRBV29-1; abundance: .; CDR3nt: TGCAGCGTTGAGGAACGGGAACAGGGCCCCACGTATACGCAGTATTTT; CDR3aa: CSVEEREQGPTYTQYF
j_gene: TRBJ2-7; d_gene: TRBD2; v_gene: TRBV4-3; abundance: many; CDR3nt: TGCGCCAGCAGCCCAAGACGGGGGGTCTACGAGCAGTACTTC; CDR3aa: CASSPRRGVYEQYF
j_gene: TRBJ2-7; d_gene: .; v_gene: TRBV21-1; abundance: many; CDR3nt: TGTGCCAGCAGCAAAGTATTGGGACTGACCCCTTACGAGCAGTACTTC; CDR3aa: CASSKVLGLTPYEQYF
j_gene: TRBJ2-7; d_gene: .; v_gene: TRBV30; abundance: many; CDR3nt: TGTGCCTGGAGCGGGGTCTACGAGCAGTACTTC; CDR3aa: CAWSGVYEQYF
j_gene: TRBJ2-5; d_gene: .; v_gene: TRBV27; abundance: .; CDR3nt: TGTGCCAGCAGTTTGTCGGGAGTCGGGGAGCCCCAGTACTTC; CDR3aa: CASSLSGVGEPQYF
j_gene: TRBJ1-2; d_gene: .; v_gene: TRBV7-2; abundance: .; CDR3nt: TGTGCCAGCAGCAATCACGGGGGCGGCTACACCTTC; CDR3aa: CASSNHGGGYTF
j_gene: TRBJ2-7; d_gene: TRBD1; v_gene: TRBV3-1; abundance: .; CDR3nt: TGTGCCAGCAGCCAAGATCTACAGGGGGCGCGAGGCGAGCAGTACTTC; CDR3aa: CASSQDLQGARGEQYF